This TCR beta chain was identified during a study of OX40 agonist ivuxolimab in advanced cancers. The wider study: Dose-escalation subjects each had hepatocellular carcinoma, melanoma, renal cell or head and neck cancer. Broader study findings: Relative to CD4+ cells, CD8+ T cells on average had more expanded clones.

Clones were read by immunoSEQ multiplex PCR, and TCRdb kept only the in-frame ones, dropping some. The sample consists of over 15,000 clones, 65% to 75% of them appearing once. This CDR3 region has 18 residues. V lost 2 bases and J lost 0, with 17 bases in between. Germline V gene data show CDR1 as SNHLY and CDR2 as FYNNEI. For this clone: The antigen is undetermined.

This sample comprised CD4+ or CD8+ T cells sorted from blood, obtained in a trial of the OX40 agonist ivuxolimab. The sequence was obtained from an adult with an advanced solid tumor such as melanoma, head and neck, liver or kidney cancer. The rearrangement joins TRBV2 to TRBJ1-5; D is unresolved. The CDR3 protein is CASSEQVVIDSSNQPQHF. CDR3 bases: TGTGCCAGCAGTGAACAGGTGGTAATCGACTCTAGCAATCAGCCCCAGCATTTT.